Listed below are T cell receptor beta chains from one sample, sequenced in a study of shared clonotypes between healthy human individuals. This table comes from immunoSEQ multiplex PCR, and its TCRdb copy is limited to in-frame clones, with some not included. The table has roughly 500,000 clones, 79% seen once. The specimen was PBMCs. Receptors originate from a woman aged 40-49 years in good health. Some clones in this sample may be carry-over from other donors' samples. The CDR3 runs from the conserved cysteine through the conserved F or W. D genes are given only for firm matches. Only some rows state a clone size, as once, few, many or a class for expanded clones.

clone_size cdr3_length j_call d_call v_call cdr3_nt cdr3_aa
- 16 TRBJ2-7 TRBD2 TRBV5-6 TGTGCCAGCAGCTTGGTGGTTAGCGGGACCTCCTACGAGCAGTACTTC CASSLVVSGTSYEQYF
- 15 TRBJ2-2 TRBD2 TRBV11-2 TGTGCCAGCAGCTTGTCAAGCGGGAGGTACGGGGAGCTGTTTTTT CASSLSSGRYGELFF
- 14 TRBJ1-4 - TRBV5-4 TGTGCCAGCAGCGTTCAGGGTGGGGCTGGGAAACTGTTTTTT CASSVQGGAGKLFF
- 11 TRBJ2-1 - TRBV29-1 TGCAGCGTTGGCCAGTACAATGAGCAGTTCTTC CSVGQYNEQFF
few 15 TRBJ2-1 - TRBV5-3 TGTGCCAGAAGCTTGGCGGCGGAGGCATACAATGAGCAGTTCTTC CARSLAAEAYNEQFF
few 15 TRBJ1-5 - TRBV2 TGTGCCAGCAGTGGGGGACGCAGGAGCAATCAGCCCCAGCATTTT CASSGGRRSNQPQHF
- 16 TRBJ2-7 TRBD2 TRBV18 TGTGCCAGCTCGCCGGATCGGGGACTAGCGGGCTACGAGCAGTACTTC CASSPDRGLAGYEQYF
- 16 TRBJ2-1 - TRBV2 TGTGCCAGCAGTGCCGACGGGAGCCGATCCTACAATGAGCAGTTCTTC CASSADGSRSYNEQFF
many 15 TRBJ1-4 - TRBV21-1 TGTGCCAGCACCCCCAAGAACGCCGGGTCTGAAAAACTGTTTTTT CASTPKNAGSEKLFF
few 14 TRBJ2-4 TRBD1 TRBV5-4 TGTGCCAGCAGCCGACAGGGAGCAAAAAACATTCAGTACTTC CASSRQGAKNIQYF
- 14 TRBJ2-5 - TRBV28 TGTGCCAGCAGCGGCCACGGGGCATACGAGACCCAGTACTTC CASSGHGAYETQYF
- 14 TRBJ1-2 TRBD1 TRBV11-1 TGTGCCAGCAGCTCGGACAGGGGTGACTATGGCTACACCTTC CASSSDRGDYGYTF
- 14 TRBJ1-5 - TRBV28 TGTGCCAGCAGTTTGCAGGAAAAAAACCAGCCCCAGCATTTT CASSLQEKNQPQHF
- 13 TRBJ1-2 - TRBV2 TGTGCCAGCAGTGCGGAACACGGATATGGCTACACCTTC CASSAEHGYGYTF
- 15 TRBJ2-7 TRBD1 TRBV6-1 TGTGCCAGCAGTGTCCGGGACAGGGGGCAAGGCGAGCAGTACTTC CASSVRDRGQGEQYF
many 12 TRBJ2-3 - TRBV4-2 TGTGCCAGCAGCCAAGATCAAGTTACGCAGTATTTT CASSQDQVTQYF
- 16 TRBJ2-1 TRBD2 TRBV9 TGTGCCAGCAGCGTAGAACTAGCGGGCTCCTACAATGAGCAGTTCTTC CASSVELAGSYNEQFF
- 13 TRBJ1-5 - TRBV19 TGTGCCAGTAAGGGGGAGACGGGGCAGCCCCAGCATTTT CASKGETGQPQHF
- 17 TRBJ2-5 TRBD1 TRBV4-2 TGTGCCAGCAGCCAACACGCCGGACAGGGCAGAGGAGAGACCCAGTACTTC CASSQHAGQGRGETQYF
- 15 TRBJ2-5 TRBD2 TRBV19 TGTGCCAGTAAGAAATCCAGACTAGCTGGGGAGACCCAGTACTTC CASKKSRLAGETQYF
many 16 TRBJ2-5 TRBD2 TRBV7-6 TGTGCCAGCAGCATCTTACTAGCGGGCCCCCAAGAGACCCAGTACTTC CASSILLAGPQETQYF
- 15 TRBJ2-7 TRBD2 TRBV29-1 TGCAGCGTTGAAGAATGGGGGGGTAGGACGTACGAGCAGTACTTC CSVEEWGGRTYEQYF
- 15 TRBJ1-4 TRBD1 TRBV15 TGTGCCACCAGCAGACCGGGACAGCTTTTTGAAAAACTGTTTTTT CATSRPGQLFEKLFF
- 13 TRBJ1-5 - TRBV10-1 TGCGCCAGCAGTGCGGCGGCTAATCAGCCCCAGCATTTT CASSAAANQPQHF
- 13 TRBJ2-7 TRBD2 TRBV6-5 TGTGCCAGCAAGACTAGCGGCACCTACGAGCAGTACTTC CASKTSGTYEQYF
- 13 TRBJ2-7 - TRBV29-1 TGCAGCGTTCTGGGCCAGGGAACCTACGAGCAGTACTTC CSVLGQGTYEQYF
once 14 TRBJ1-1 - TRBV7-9 TGTGCCAGCAGTCTAACCAGGTTAAACACTGAAGCTTTCTTT CASSLTRLNTEAFF
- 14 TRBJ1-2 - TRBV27 TGTGCCAGCAGCAGGGGATTGACTAACTATGGCTACACCTTC CASSRGLTNYGYTF
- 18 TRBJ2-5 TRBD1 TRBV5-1 TGCGCCAGCAGCTTGGGACAGGGGGCTTCTTTGGTCGAAGAGACCCAGTACTTC CASSLGQGASLVEETQYF
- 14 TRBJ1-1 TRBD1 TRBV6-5 TGTGCCAGTTTTCCGACAGGGGTTGAAACTGAAGCTTTCTTT CASFPTGVETEAFF
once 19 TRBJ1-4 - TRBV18 TGTGCCAGCTCCCCCATTGAGGTGGACCCTTACACCTACAATGAAAAACTGTTTTTT CASSPIEVDPYTYNEKLFF
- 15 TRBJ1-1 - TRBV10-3 TGTGCCATCAGTGCCCCAGCCCAGGGGTACACTGAAGCTTTCTTT CAISAPAQGYTEAFF
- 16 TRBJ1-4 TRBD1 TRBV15 TGTGCCACCAGCAGAGATAGACAGGGGGCGGATGAAAAACTGTTTTTT CATSRDRQGADEKLFF
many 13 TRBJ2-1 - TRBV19 TGTGCCAGTAGTCTACGGACTTTGTCTGAGCAGTTCTTC CASSLRTLSEQFF
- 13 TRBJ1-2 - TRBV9 TGTGCCAGCAGCGTAGTGGGGAACTATGGCTACACCTTC CASSVVGNYGYTF
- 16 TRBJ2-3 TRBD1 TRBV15 TGTGCCACCAGCGCCCGGTCCGGGACAGGGGGGGATACGCAGTATTTT CATSARSGTGGDTQYF
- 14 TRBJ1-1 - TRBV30 TGTGCCTGGAGTGTACGTAGGGGGGACACTGAAGCTTTCTTT CAWSVRRGDTEAFF
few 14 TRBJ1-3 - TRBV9 TGTGCCAGCAGCGTTATGTATGGCGGAAACACCATATATTTT CASSVMYGGNTIYF
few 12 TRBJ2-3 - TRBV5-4 TGTGCCAGCAGCTCCCAGGGTCCGACGCAGTATTTT CASSSQGPTQYF
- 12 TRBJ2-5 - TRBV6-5 TGTGCCAGCAGCCTTTGGGGGGAGACCCAGTACTTC CASSLWGETQYF